The clone carrying this T cell receptor beta chain was recorded at least ten times. Two-round multiplex PCR, the amplification method, yielded TCR beta CDR3 from genomic DNA. Every TRBV and TRBJ gene had its own specific primer in first-round PCR. Each CDR3 protein gets one entry after TCRdb re-called the multiplex PCR reads with MiXCR. The repertoire holds some 27,000 distinct CDR3 sequences, with approximately 38% as singletons. The sample originates from a study of prognosis after radiotherapy for stage I lung cancer. The sample was PBMCs, taken before or after stereotactic body radiation therapy (not recorded which). The receptor was derived from a donor over 45 with non-small cell lung cancer.

The CDR3 is CASSDRGTDTQYF. The DNA of the CDR3 is TGTGCCAGCTCAGACAGGGGCACAGATACGCAGTATTTT. The chain recombines TRBV3-1 with TRBJ2-3, with TRBD1 matching 7 bases. V lost 8 bases and J lost 1; bases outside the gene matches: 3. The CDR3 covers 13 residues. Germline CDR1 reads LGHDT; CDR2 reads YNNKEL (reference sequence).